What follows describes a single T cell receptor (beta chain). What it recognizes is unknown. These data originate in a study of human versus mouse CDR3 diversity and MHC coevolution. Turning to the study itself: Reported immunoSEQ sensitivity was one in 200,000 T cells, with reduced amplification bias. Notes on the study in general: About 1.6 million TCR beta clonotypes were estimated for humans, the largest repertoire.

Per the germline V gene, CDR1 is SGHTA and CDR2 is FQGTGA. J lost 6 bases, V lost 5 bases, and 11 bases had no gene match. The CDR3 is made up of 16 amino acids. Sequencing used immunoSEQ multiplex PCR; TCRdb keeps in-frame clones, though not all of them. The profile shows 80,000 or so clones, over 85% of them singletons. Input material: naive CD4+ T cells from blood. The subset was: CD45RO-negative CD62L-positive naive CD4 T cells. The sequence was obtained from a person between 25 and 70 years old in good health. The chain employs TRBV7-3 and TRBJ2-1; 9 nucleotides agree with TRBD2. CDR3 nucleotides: TGTGCCAGCAGCCAAATTAGCGGGAGTTCAATCAATGAGCAGTTCTTC. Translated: CASSQISGSSINEQFF.